This T cell receptor beta chain was observed in a study of T-cell memory formation after mild COVID-19. This CDR3 spans 11 amino acids. V dropped 3 bases and J dropped 8 bases, with 7 bases sitting between them. Per germline, CDR1 MNHEY and CDR2 SVGAGI. TCRdb re-derived calls from the 5' RACE reads in MiXCR, one entry per CDR3 protein. Seen here are about 210,000 distinct CDR3 sequences, about 11% observed once, and the top ten hold roughly 3%. The sequence was collected from a man younger than 35 who had mild COVID-19 (a few samples of this study predate the infection). Cell type and time point are not known. This chain joins TRBV6-5 and TRBJ1-2; D not resolved. The sample was PBMCs or a T cell subset sorted from them (not recorded which). The CDR3 protein is CASSYRWGYTF. The CDR3 nucleotides are TGTGCCAGCAGTTATCGTTGGGGCTACACCTTC.